A selection of T cell receptor beta chains follows, all from one sample in a study of shared clonotypes between healthy human individuals. Assay used: immunoSEQ multiplex PCR; TCRdb lists only in-frame clones, some missing. The sample lists approximately 1,000,000 clones; approximately 80% were seen once. The material sequenced was memory CD4+ T cells from PBMCs. These receptors all stem from a man between 18 and 35 years old in good health. Some clones in this sample may be carry-over from other donors' samples. Both conserved end residues are part of each CDR3. The order of the fields is D gene, J gene, clone size, V gene, CDR3 DNA, CDR3 protein. A D gene is named only where the DNA matches it firmly. Clone size is given for some rows only: seen once, a few or many times, or a class if the clone is expanded.

d_gene: NA; j_gene: TRBJ2-3; abundance: NA; v_gene: TRBV6-4; CDR3nt: TGTGCCAGCAGTGAGGGACTGGCACCGATCACAGATACGCAGTATTTT; CDR3aa: CASSEGLAPITDTQYF
d_gene: TRBD1; j_gene: TRBJ1-4; abundance: NA; v_gene: TRBV18; CDR3nt: TGTGCCAGCTCACTACAACAGGGGGATGAAAAACTGTTTTTT; CDR3aa: CASSLQQGDEKLFF
d_gene: NA; j_gene: TRBJ2-7; abundance: NA; v_gene: TRBV7-9; CDR3nt: TGTGCCAGCAGCTTTGGTTACAGGGCCTACGAGCAGTACTTC; CDR3aa: CASSFGYRAYEQYF
d_gene: NA; j_gene: TRBJ2-6; abundance: NA; v_gene: TRBV7-8; CDR3nt: TGTGCCAGCCTTAAGGGGGGTGCTGGGGCCAACGTCCTGACTTTC; CDR3aa: CASLKGGAGANVLTF
d_gene: NA; j_gene: TRBJ2-7; abundance: NA; v_gene: TRBV28; CDR3nt: TGTGCCAGCAGTTTCAATCCGGGTTCGGGAGCGACCCCCTACGAGCAGTACTTC; CDR3aa: CASSFNPGSGATPYEQYF
d_gene: NA; j_gene: TRBJ1-1; abundance: NA; v_gene: TRBV9; CDR3nt: TGTGCCAGCAGCGTGACAGGTCAGGGGAACACTGAAGCTTTCTTT; CDR3aa: CASSVTGQGNTEAFF
d_gene: NA; j_gene: TRBJ2-7; abundance: NA; v_gene: TRBV7-3; CDR3nt: TGTGCCAGCAGCCCCTCTGGGCCCTACGAGCAGTACTTC; CDR3aa: CASSPSGPYEQYF
d_gene: NA; j_gene: TRBJ1-1; abundance: few; v_gene: TRBV29-1; CDR3nt: TGCAGCGTTGAGGGCAGTTGGGGGATGAACACTGAAGCTTTCTTT; CDR3aa: CSVEGSWGMNTEAFF
d_gene: NA; j_gene: TRBJ2-2; abundance: NA; v_gene: TRBV7-9; CDR3nt: TGTGCCAGCAGCTTAGCCTACCAGGGCGGGGAGCTGTTTTTT; CDR3aa: CASSLAYQGGELFF
d_gene: TRBD1; j_gene: TRBJ1-4; abundance: few; v_gene: TRBV6-1; CDR3nt: TGTGCCAGCAGTCAACCATATGGGACAGGGGAAAAACTGTTTTTT; CDR3aa: CASSQPYGTGEKLFF
d_gene: NA; j_gene: TRBJ1-1; abundance: few; v_gene: TRBV28; CDR3nt: TGTGCCAGCAGCATGAATCGGAACACTGAAGCTTTCTTT; CDR3aa: CASSMNRNTEAFF
d_gene: NA; j_gene: TRBJ2-3; abundance: NA; v_gene: TRBV6-4; CDR3nt: TGTGCCAGCATGGTCCTATGCACAGATACGCAGTATTTT; CDR3aa: CASMVLCTDTQYF
d_gene: NA; j_gene: TRBJ2-5; abundance: NA; v_gene: TRBV4-3; CDR3nt: TGCGCCAGCAGCCAAGCGGATCAAGAGACCCAGTACTTC; CDR3aa: CASSQADQETQYF
d_gene: NA; j_gene: TRBJ2-1; abundance: NA; v_gene: TRBV4-1; CDR3nt: TGCGCCAGCAGGACTCATAGGATCAAAGGGGGCAATGAGCAGTTCTTC; CDR3aa: CASRTHRIKGGNEQFF
d_gene: NA; j_gene: TRBJ1-2; abundance: NA; v_gene: TRBV5-1; CDR3nt: TGCGCCAGCAGCTTCGACCGACTGTATGGCTACACCTTC; CDR3aa: CASSFDRLYGYTF
d_gene: NA; j_gene: TRBJ2-1; abundance: NA; v_gene: TRBV7-2; CDR3nt: TGTGCCAGCAGCTTAGTAGGGTACGATGAGCAGTTCTTC; CDR3aa: CASSLVGYDEQFF